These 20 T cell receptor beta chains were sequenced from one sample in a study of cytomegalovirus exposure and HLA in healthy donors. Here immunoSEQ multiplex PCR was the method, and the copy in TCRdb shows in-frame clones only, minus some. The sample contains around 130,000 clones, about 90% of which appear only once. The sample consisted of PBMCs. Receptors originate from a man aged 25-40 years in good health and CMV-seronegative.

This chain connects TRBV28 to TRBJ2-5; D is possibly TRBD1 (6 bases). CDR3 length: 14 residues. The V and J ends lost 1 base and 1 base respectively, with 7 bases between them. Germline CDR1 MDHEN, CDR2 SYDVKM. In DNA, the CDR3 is TGTGCCAGCAGTTTATTGACAGGCCAAGAGACCCAGTACTTC. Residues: CASSLLTGQETQYF.

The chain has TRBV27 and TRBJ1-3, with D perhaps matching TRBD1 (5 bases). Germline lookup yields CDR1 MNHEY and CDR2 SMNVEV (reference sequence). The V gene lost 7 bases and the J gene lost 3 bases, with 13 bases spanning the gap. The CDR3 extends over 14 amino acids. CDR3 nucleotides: TGTGCCAGCAAATTAGGGGCTTTTGGAAACACCATATATTTT. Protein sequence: CASKLGAFGNTIYF.

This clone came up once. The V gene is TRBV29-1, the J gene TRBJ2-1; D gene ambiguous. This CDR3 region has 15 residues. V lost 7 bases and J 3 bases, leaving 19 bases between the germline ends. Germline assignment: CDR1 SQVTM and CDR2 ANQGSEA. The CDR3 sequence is CSAEGTSRHYNEQFF. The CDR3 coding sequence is TGCAGCGCCGAAGGTACCTCCCGACACTACAATGAGCAGTTCTTC.

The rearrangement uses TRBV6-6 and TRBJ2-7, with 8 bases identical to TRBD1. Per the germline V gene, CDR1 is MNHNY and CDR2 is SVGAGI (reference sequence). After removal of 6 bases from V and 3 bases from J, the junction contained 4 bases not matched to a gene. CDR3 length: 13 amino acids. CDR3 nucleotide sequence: TGTGCCAGCAGAACAGGGGGTAGCTACGAGCAGTACTTC. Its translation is CASRTGGSYEQYF.

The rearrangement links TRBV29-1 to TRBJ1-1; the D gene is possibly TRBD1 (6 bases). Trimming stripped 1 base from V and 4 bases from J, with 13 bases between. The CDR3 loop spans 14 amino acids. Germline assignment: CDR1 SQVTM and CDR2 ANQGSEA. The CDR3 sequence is CSVEARGSVTEAFF. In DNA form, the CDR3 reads TGCAGCGTTGAAGCTAGGGGGTCCGTCACTGAAGCTTTCTTT.

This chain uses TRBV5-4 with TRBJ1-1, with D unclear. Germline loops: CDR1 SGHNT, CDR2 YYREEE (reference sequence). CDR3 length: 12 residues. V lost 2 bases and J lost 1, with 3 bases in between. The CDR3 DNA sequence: TGTGCCAGCAGCTTACAGAACACTGAAGCTTTCTTT. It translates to CASSLQNTEAFF.

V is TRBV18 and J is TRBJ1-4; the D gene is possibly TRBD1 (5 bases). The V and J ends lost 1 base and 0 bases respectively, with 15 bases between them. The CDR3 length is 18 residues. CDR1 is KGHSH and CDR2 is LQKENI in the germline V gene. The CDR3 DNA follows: TGTGCCAGCTCACCACAGCGACAGCCCCTTGCAACTAATGAAAAACTGTTTTTT. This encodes CASSPQRQPLATNEKLFF.

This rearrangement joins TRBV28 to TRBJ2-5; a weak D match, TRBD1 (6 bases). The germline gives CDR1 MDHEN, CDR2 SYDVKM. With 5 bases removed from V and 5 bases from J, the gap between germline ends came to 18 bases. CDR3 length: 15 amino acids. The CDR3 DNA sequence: TGTGCCAGCAGTGGGGTCAGGGGAAGGTCGGAGACCCAGTACTTC. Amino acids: CASSGVRGRSETQYF.

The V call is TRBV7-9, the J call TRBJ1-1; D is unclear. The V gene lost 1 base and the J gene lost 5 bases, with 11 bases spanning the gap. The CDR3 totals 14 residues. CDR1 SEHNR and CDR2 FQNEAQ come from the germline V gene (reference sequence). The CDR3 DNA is TGTGCCAGCAGCTTAGGGGTCCCGGGGACTGAAGCTTTCTTT. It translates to CASSLGVPGTEAFF. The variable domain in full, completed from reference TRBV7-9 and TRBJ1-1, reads DTGVSQNPRHKITKRGQNVTFRCDPISEHNRLYWYRQTLGQGPEFLTYFQNEAQLEKSRLLSDRFSAERPKGSFSTLEIQRTEQGDSAMYLCASSLGVPGTEAFFGQGTRLTVV.

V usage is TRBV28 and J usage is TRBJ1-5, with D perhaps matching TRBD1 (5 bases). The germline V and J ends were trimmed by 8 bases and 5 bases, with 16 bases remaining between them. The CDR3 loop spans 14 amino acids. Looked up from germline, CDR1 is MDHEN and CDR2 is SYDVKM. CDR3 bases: TGTGCCAGCGGTAGTGGGCAGGGTCATCAGCCCCAGCATTTT. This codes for CASGSGQGHQPQHF. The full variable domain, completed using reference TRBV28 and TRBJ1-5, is DVKVTQSSRYLVKRTGEKVFLECVQDMDHENMFWYRQDPGLGLRLIYFSYDVKMKEKGDIPEGYSVSREKKERFSLILESASTNQTSMYLCASGSGQGHQPQHFGDGTRLSIL.

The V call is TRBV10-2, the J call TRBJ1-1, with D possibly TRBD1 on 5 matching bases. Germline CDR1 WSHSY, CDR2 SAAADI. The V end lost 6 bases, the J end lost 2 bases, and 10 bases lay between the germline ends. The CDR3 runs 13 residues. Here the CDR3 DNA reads TGCGCCAGCAGGGACACCTCTAACACTGAAGCTTTCTTT. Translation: CASRDTSNTEAFF.

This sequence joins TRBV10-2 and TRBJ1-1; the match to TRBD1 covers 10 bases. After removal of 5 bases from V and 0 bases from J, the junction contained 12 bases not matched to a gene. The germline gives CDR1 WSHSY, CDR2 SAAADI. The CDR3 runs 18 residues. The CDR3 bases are TGCGCCAGCAGTTCCCCCGGGGGACAGGGGCCGGTGAACACTGAAGCTTTCTTT. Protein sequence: CASSSPGGQGPVNTEAFF.

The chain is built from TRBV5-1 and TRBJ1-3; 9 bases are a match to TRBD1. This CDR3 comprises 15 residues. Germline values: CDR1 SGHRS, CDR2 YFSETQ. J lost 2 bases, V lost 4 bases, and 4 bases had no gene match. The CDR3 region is CASSEDRGAGNTIYF. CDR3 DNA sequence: TGCGCCAGCAGCGAAGACAGGGGGGCTGGAAACACCATATATTTT.

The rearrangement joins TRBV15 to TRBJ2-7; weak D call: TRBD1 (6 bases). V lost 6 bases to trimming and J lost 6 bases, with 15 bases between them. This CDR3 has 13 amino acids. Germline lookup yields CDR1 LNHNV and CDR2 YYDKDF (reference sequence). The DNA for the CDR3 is TGTGCCACCAGAGGGGACACCGGTCCCGAGCAGTACTTC. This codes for CATRGDTGPEQYF.

CDR3 in amino acids: CASSIARGLGQPQHF. DNA of the CDR3: TGTGCCAGCTCTATTGCCAGGGGGCTAGGACAGCCCCAGCATTTT. The chain couples TRBV6-1 to TRBJ1-5; 8 bases are shared with TRBD1. Germline V gene lookup returns CDR1 MNHNS and CDR2 SASEGT. CDR3 length: 15 residues. V gave up 8 bases and J gave up 7 bases; unmatched junction bases: 13.

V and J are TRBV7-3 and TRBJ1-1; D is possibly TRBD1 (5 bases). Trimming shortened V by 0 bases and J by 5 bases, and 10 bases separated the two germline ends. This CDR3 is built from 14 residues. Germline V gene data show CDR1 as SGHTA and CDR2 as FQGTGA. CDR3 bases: TGTGCCAGCAGCTTAACAGGGGATAGTACTGAAGCTTTCTTT. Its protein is CASSLTGDSTEAFF.

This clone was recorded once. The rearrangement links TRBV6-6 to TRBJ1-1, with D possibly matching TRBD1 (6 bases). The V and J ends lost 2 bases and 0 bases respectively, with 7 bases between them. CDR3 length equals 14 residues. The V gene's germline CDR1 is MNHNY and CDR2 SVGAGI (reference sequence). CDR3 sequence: CASSYRTVNTEAFF. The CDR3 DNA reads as TGTGCCAGCAGTTACCGGACAGTGAACACTGAAGCTTTCTTT.

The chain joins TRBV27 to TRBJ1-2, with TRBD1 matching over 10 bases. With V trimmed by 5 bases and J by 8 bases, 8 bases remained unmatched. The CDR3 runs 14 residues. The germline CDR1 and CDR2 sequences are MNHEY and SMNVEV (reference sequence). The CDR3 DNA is TGTGCCAGCAGTCCCAGGGACAGGGGACACGGCTACACCTTC. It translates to CASSPRDRGHGYTF.

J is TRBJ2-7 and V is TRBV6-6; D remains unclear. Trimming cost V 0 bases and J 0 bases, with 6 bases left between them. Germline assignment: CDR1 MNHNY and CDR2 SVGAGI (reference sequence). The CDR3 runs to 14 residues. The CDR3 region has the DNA TGTGCCAGCAGTTACTCGCTAGTCTCCTACGAGCAGTACTTC. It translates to CASSYSLVSYEQYF.

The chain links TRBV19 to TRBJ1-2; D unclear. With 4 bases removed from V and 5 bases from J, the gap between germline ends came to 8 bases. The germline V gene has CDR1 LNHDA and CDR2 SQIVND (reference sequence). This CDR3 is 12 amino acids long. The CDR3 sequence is CASSRAEYGYTF. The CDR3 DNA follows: TGTGCCAGTAGTAGGGCCGAATATGGCTACACCTTC.